Here is one T cell receptor (beta chain) with its context. This clone came up a few times. No antigen is known for it. No per-base quality is available; no much larger clone lies one base away. After removal of 7 bases from V and 4 bases from J, the junction retains 7 bases not matched to a gene. CDR1 SNHLY and CDR2 FYNNEI are derived from the germline V gene. CDR3 length: 14 amino acids, cysteine to phenylalanine. The entry retains the CDR3 DNA only, 42 bases that are in frame from base 1. Separate from the approximately 700-subject first cohort, the validation cohort of about 130 subjects was the group to which the donors belonged. This sample is drawn from a study of cytomegalovirus exposure and HLA in healthy donors (TCRdb year 2017). About the investigation overall: A later analysis indicated that the roughly 120 validation repertoires were generated on the platform also employed for the approximately 700 repertoires of the first cohort. The study was designed to test whether signatures of past pathogen exposure could be identified by cataloging public T cell receptors. Besides the first cohort of approximately 710 subjects, a separate validation cohort made up of around 120 different subjects was used. The study combined high-throughput TCR immunosequencing, statistical association of individual TCRs with disease status, and machine learning to predict cytomegalovirus infection status.

The library was generated by the immunoSEQ multiplex PCR assay. Under the source paper's analysis protocol: A statistical classification framework was built for diagnosing cytomegalovirus status from the catalog of TCR beta chain sequences. The immuneACCESS repertoire file appears here via TCRdb, limited to in-frame rearrangements. These files lack a portion of the clones; in checked studies, under half of the deficit traces to unresolved V genes, and the cause of the others is not known. V and J calls and clone size are as listed in that table; D and trimming were resolved from the DNA. This sample holds about 160,000 clones; roughly 91% were observed only once. Under 4.5% of the sample is taken by the ten largest. Overall study results and their limits: Cytomegalovirus status was reported to be diagnosed by the classifier with high specificity and sensitivity in both the original and validation cohorts. The validation cohort had no HLA typing available for a later analysis, so co-occurrence within that cohort was assessed over all 110 or so repertoires. In vitro tests confirmed that a few of the cytomegalovirus-associated TCR beta chains recognize cytomegalovirus antigens. Most TCR sequences were observed very rarely across donors, whereas some public TCRs were present in many individuals. In a later analysis, TCRs clustered in the first cohort were found to also tend to co-occur in the 110 or so validation repertoires, with 90% to 95% of cluster scores above 0. It was suggested by the authors that the approach could potentially be generalized to other disease states and immunological phenotypes. The study listed 164 TCR beta chains as associated with cytomegalovirus.

The sequenced material came from PBMCs. The receptor chain draws on TRBV2 and TRBJ1-3, and TRBD1 matches 7 of the central bases. The receptor was isolated from a man in his late teens or twenties in good health and CMV-seropositive. The DNA is as follows: TGTGCCAGCAAGGGGGCAGGAGCGGGAAACACCATATATTTT. The translation is CASKGAGAGNTIYF.